The clone carrying this T cell receptor (beta chain) was seen once. The sample is drawn from a study of CD8+ T cells in alopecia areata. Following RNA extraction, reverse transcription yielded cDNA that acted as the sequencing template. The data were produced by immunoSEQ multiplex PCR, yet TCRdb's version contains in-frame clones alone and is incomplete. Of approximately 110,000 clones detected, roughly three fifths appear once; the ten largest clones hold 12%. This sample's treatment: oral pan-JAK inhibitor, 5-10 mg twice daily. Source: CD8+ T cells sorted from blood, taken at week 24, from a patient treated with tofacitinib. This clonotype originated in a human donor with alopecia areata.

In DNA form, the CDR3 reads TGTGCCAGCAGCGTAGCGGACAGGGATCACAATGAGCAGTTCTTC. This sequence encodes CASSVADRDHNEQFF. The chain has TRBV9 and TRBJ2-1, with TRBD1 matching over 8 bases. Germline assignment: CDR1 SGDLS and CDR2 YYNGEE. CDR3 length equals 15 residues. With V trimmed by 0 bases and J by 5 bases, 4 bases remained unmatched.